This T cell receptor beta chain was identified in a study of blood T cells in healthy people across ages. This clonotype has just a few counts. CDR3 length: 16 amino acids. Germline CDR1 SNHLY, CDR2 FYNNEI. V was clipped by 5 bases and J by 2 bases; unmatched bases: 10. With a J-beta primer mix and a sample-barcoded 5' primer, a second PCR ran about 7 to 12 cycles. From each sample, at least 2.5 million paired-end reads containing CDR3 were obtained. TCRdb passed the 5' RACE reads through MiXCR, listing each CDR3 protein once. Of approximately 800,000 distinct CDR3 sequences in the sample, 36% were seen once.

The sequence came from a man aged 18 to 35 in good health. The chain is built from TRBV2 and TRBJ2-5, with 8 bases lining up with TRBD1. What was sequenced was blood. In nucleotides, the CDR3 is TGTGCCAGCAGTACTCTTATCACAGGGGGACAAGAGACCCAGTACTTC. This encodes CASSTLITGGQETQYF.